This T cell receptor (beta chain) emerged from a study of molecular identifiers for immune sequencing clone quantification (dated by TCRdb to between 2018 and 2020). Context from the whole study: For a replicate experiment, RNA from approximately 20,000 or 100,000 naive CD8 T cells was divided into five aliquots, and four of the five aliquots were sequenced. This methods study benchmarked molecular-identifier clustering-based TCR repertoire sequencing (MIDCIRS) and TCR RNA copy counting, using CD8 T cells to do so. What the work shows at the level of the full study, not this receptor alone: Modeling indicated 2.5 to 3 TCR RNA copies recovered per cell, compared with about ten by digital PCR, which implies a capture efficiency of 25% to 35%. In CMV-specific effector cells, clones with more than 20 RNA copies contained over 99% of molecules, whereas in naive cells such clones contained under 1% of molecules. When barcode sub-clustering was omitted, TCR diversity was inflated by chimeric consensus sequences, with chimeras reaching as high as 47%. The naive libraries included spiked-in Jurkat TCR RNA (around 10 copies' worth), and this RNA is not part of the donor repertoire. The sizes of highly expanded clones could end up underestimated when identical TCR molecules share a barcode. Spiked-in Jurkat TCR RNA equal to a single cell's worth was reported to be detectable even within one million naive CD8 T cells.

Libraries of naive CD8 T cells were built from about 19,000 to 1,100,000 sorted cells, with 10%, 30% or 50% of the purified RNA used. Naive CD8 T cells, defined as CD8+CD4-CCR7+CD45RA+, were FACS-sorted into RLT Plus buffer on a BD FACSAria II. To test detection sensitivity, Jurkat RNA equivalent to over 8 TCR copies was spiked into samples of about 17,000-1,100,000 naive CD8 T cells. Enrichment of CD8 T cells was done with RosetteSep CD8+ T Cell Enrichment Cocktail plus Ficoll-Paque, and ACK red cell lysis came afterward. Receptor libraries were prepared by PCR. Reads for this sample came from a NextSeq 500. Bulk TCR libraries were generated as previously described, with the TCR primers listed in Table S5 used. Total RNA was purified with the Qiagen AllPrep DNA/RNA kit. Before analysis, reads from multiple sequencing runs of one library were combined. In the original analysis: Reads were retained only if their TCR constant sequence matched exactly, and those retained reads were trimmed to 150 nt and grouped according to their 12-nt molecular barcodes. Within each barcode group, reads were sub-clustered at a 15% Levenshtein threshold, and quality-weighted consensus sequences were built per RNA molecule. Non-functional sequences were excluded, and lower-count sequences lying one edit away from another sequence were also excluded. Based on a fit of two negative binomial distributions, barcode sub-clusters having less than 20% of the maximum read count were discarded. The public reads were quality trimmed at Q25 with fastp and then assembled into clones with MiXCR by TCRdb, keeping productive beta chains. Every distinct CDR3 protein forms one entry, paired with its most common genes and DNA. The V and J calls reflect TCRdb's pipeline rather than the authors' work. The sample table contains some 680,000 distinct CDR3 sequences; only one count was recorded for 25% of them. 0.6% to 0.9% of the sample is held by the ten biggest clonotypes.

Measured from the cysteine to the phenylalanine, the CDR3 is 16 residues long. Only the CDR3 portion is preserved as DNA: 48 bases, with reading frame beginning at the first base. The V end loses 1 base and the J end loses 2 bases, and a stretch of 13 bases separates them. CDR1 LNHNV and CDR2 YYDKDF are derived from the germline V gene (reference sequence). This clonotype came up a few times. The specificity of this receptor is unknown. Qualities for individual bases were not recorded, and no much larger clone is one base off. Material for sequencing was naive CD8+ T cells from blood, with Jurkat cell RNA spiked in. This specimen's cell subset or site label, per the study, means: FACS-sorted CD8+CD4-CCR7+CD45RA+ naive T cells. The chain is encoded by TRBV15 joined to TRBJ2-3; the D gene is perhaps TRBD1, on 5 matching bases. This receptor was identified in a human donor in good health. Some libraries in this study had Jurkat cell RNA spiked in. The CDR3 corresponds to CATSRVGDSHTDTQYF. The sequence in DNA is TGTGCCACCAGCAGAGTCGGTGACAGCCACACAGATACGCAGTATTTT. With all but the CDR3 taken from the reference TRBV15 and TRBJ2-3 genes, the full variable domain is: DAMVIQNPRYQVTQFGKPVTLSCSQTLNHNVMYWYQQKSSQAPKLLFHYYDKDFNNEADTPDNFQSRRPNTSFCFLDIRSPGLGDTAMYLCATSRVGDSHTDTQYFGPGTRLTVL.